Shown below are 30 T cell receptor beta chains from a single sample sequenced in a study of cytomegalovirus exposure and HLA in healthy donors. Only in-frame clones appear in the TCRdb table, and some are missing; sequencing was by immunoSEQ multiplex PCR. The repertoire holds some 98,000 clones, with 87% as singletons. Sequenced material: PBMCs. The receptor set was obtained from a woman in her twenties or thirties in good health and CMV-seronegative.

The chain couples TRBV7-8 to TRBJ2-7; 8 nucleotides line up with TRBD2. Per the germline V gene, CDR1 is SGHVS and CDR2 is FQNEAQ. This CDR3 spans 14 amino acids. The V and J ends lost 7 bases and 5 bases, in that order; junction bases with no gene match: 10. CDR3 sequence (DNA): TGTGCCAGCACTTTCGGGGGGGCCCGGGACGAGCAGTACTTC. Translated, it gives CASTFGGARDEQYF.

The chain combines TRBV4-2 with TRBJ2-7; D is possibly TRBD1 (6 bases). The CDR3 loop spans 15 amino acids. Germline V gene lookup returns CDR1 LGHNA and CDR2 YNFKEQ. Trimming removed 0 bases at V and 6 bases at J, with 15 bases between. Written as DNA, the CDR3 is TGTGCCAGCAGCCAAGAATTTAACAGGGACGGCGAGCAGTACTTC. It specifies CASSQEFNRDGEQYF.

The DNA for the CDR3 is TGCGCCAGCAGCAGAAACCGGGACAGGGGACGTACTGAAGCTTTCTTT. Protein: CASSRNRDRGRTEAFF. The chain links TRBV5-1 to TRBJ1-1; 10 positions agree with TRBD1. There are 16 residues in the CDR3. Germline V lookup: CDR1 SGHRS, CDR2 YFSETQ. The junction had 11 bases not matched to a gene; V was cut back by 4 bases and J by 5 bases.

This sequence joins TRBV6-1 and TRBJ1-1, with a weak D call TRBD1 (5 bases). CDR1 MNHNS and CDR2 SASEGT come from the germline V gene. This CDR3 is 14 amino acids long. Trimming stripped 2 bases from V and 0 bases from J, with 7 bases between. The CDR3 loop is CASSEQGLNTEAFF. CDR3 nucleotides: TGTGCCAGCAGTGAACAGGGTCTGAACACTGAAGCTTTCTTT.

The V gene is TRBV5-4, the J gene TRBJ2-2; TRBD1 aligns across 8 bases. Trimming took 0 bases from V and 7 from J; bases not matched to a gene: 8. The CDR3 is made up of 16 amino acids. From germline, CDR1 is SGHNT and CDR2 YYREEE (reference sequence). This CDR3 is CASSLEGQGADGELFF. CDR3 DNA sequence: TGTGCCAGCAGCTTGGAGGGCCAGGGGGCTGACGGGGAGCTGTTTTTT. Variable domain in full (rest from reference TRBV5-4 and TRBJ2-2): ETGVTQSPTHLIKTRGQQVTLRCSSQSGHNTVSWYQQALGQGPQFIFQYYREEENGRGNFPPRFSGLQFPNYSSELNVNALELDDSALYLCASSLEGQGADGELFFGEGSRLTVL.

The rearrangement links TRBV4-1 to TRBJ1-5, with D hard to call. V lost 4 bases to trimming and J lost 1 base, with 11 bases between them. From germline, CDR1 is MGHRA and CDR2 YSYEKL. The CDR3 has 15 amino acids. The CDR3 loop is CASSRYSSSNQPQHF. The CDR3 bases are TGCGCCAGCAGCCGCTACTCGAGCAGCAATCAGCCCCAGCATTTT.

The chain links TRBV6-6 to TRBJ2-7, with D uncertain. The CDR3 has 11 amino acids. The V end was cut by 6 bases, the J end by 6 bases, with 9 bases between. CDR1 MNHNY and CDR2 SVGAGI come from the germline V gene (reference sequence). CDR3 nucleotides: TGTGCCAGCAGGATTTCGGGCGAGCAGTACTTC. This gives the protein CASRISGEQYF.

The rearrangement joins TRBV5-4 to TRBJ2-1, with D possibly TRBD1 on 6 matching bases. Germline CDR1 is SGHNT and CDR2 is YYREEE (reference sequence). The V end lost 1 base, the J end lost 8 bases, and 13 bases lay between the germline ends. This CDR3 is 14 amino acids long. For the CDR3, the DNA is TGTGCCAGCAGCTTGCAGGGGATTGGACATGAGCAGTTCTTC. Protein sequence: CASSLQGIGHEQFF.

As regards this clone: One junction end does not reproduce the germline sequence, and a read error may be involved. The chain uses TRBV5-6 and TRBJ1-1; 7 bases match TRBD1. Per germline, CDR1 SGHDT and CDR2 YYEEEE. This CDR3 is 13 amino acids long. CDR3 DNA: TGTGCCAGCAGTTTGGCCGGAGGGGGCGAAGCTTTCTTT. Translating it yields CASSLAGGGEAFF.

The chain uses TRBV9 and TRBJ2-7, with 7 bases identical to TRBD2. There are 15 residues in the CDR3. Germline V gene sequence: CDR1 SGDLS, CDR2 YYNGEE. Trimming at V came to 6 bases and at J to 7 bases, leaving 16 bases not matched to a gene. CDR3 DNA sequence: TGTGCCAGCAACGACGAGCGGGACTGGCGGGGAGAGCAGTACTTC. Its translation is CASNDERDWRGEQYF. Full variable domain (rest looked up from reference TRBV9 and TRBJ2-7): DSGVTQTPKHLITATGQRVTLRCSPRSGDLSVYWYQQSLDQGLQFLIQYYNGEERAKGNILERFSAQQFPDLHSELNLSSLELGDSALYFCASNDERDWRGEQYFGPGTRLTVT.

This clone appeared once. J is TRBJ2-1 and V is TRBV10-2; D possibly corresponds to TRBD1 (6 bases). The V and J ends lost 8 bases and 0 bases respectively, with 8 bases between them. From germline, CDR1 is WSHSY and CDR2 SAAADI. This CDR3 region has 13 residues. CDR3 bases: TGCGCCAGCGACAGGTCCTCCTACAATGAGCAGTTCTTC. It codes for CASDRSSYNEQFF.

As concerns this clone: One base away lies a much larger clone, so this may be a sequencing read error. The chain employs TRBV13 and TRBJ2-7; no firm D call. Per germline, CDR1 PRHDT and CDR2 FYEKMQ (reference sequence). The CDR3 is 12 residues long. V was cut by 6 bases and J by 2 bases, with 8 bases left in between. The CDR3 reads CASSRGPYEQYF. The CDR3 region has the DNA TGTGCCAGCAGTCGCGGCCCCTACGAGCAGTACTTC.

This clone was seen only once. This sequence joins TRBV9 and TRBJ2-7, with D tentatively TRBD1 (6 bases). V was pared by 4 bases and J by 2 bases, with 13 bases between. Germline CDR1 and CDR2: SGDLS and YYNGEE. The CDR3 is 14 amino acids. As DNA, the CDR3 is TGTGCCAGCAGCCCCCGACAGGTTCCCTACGAGCAGTACTTC. Translating it yields CASSPRQVPYEQYF.

V and J are TRBV11-3 and TRBJ2-1, with 12 bases matching TRBD2. Germline lookup yields CDR1 SGHNT and CDR2 YENEEA. V lost 5 bases to trimming and J lost 7 bases; unmatched junction nucleotides: 15. The CDR3 is 18 amino acids. CDR3 residues: CASSPGTSGSRGRNEQFF. CDR3 in DNA: TGTGCCAGCAGCCCCGGGACTAGCGGGTCCCGGGGGAGGAATGAGCAGTTCTTC. Together with reference TRBV11-3 and TRBJ2-1, the CDR3 gives the full variable domain: EAGVVQSPRYKIIEKKQPVAFWCNPISGHNTLYWYLQNLGQGPELLIRYENEEAVDDSQLPKDRFSAERLKGVDSTLKIQPAELGDSAVYLCASSPGTSGSRGRNEQFFGPGTRLTVL.

The V gene is TRBV6-7, the J gene TRBJ2-2; D possibly corresponds to TRBD1 (5 bases). TRBV6-7 is an ORF for which the function is uncertain. The CDR3 runs to 14 residues. The ends were cut back, 6 bases at V and 1 base at J, with 9 bases in the middle. The CDR3 nucleotides are TGTGCCAGCAGAAAACAGGAGAACACCGGGGAGCTGTTTTTT. The encoded protein is CASRKQENTGELFF.

V is TRBV28 and J is TRBJ2-2; the match to TRBD1 covers 7 bases. Germline V gene sequence: CDR1 MDHEN, CDR2 SYDVKM. The CDR3 contains 15 residues. Trimming cost V 2 bases and J 3 bases; bases outside gene matches: 3. CDR3 residues: CASSLGDRDTGELFF. The CDR3 DNA is TGTGCCAGCAGTTTAGGCGACAGGGACACCGGGGAGCTGTTTTTT.

This chain connects TRBV27 to TRBJ1-2; TRBD1 matches at 7 bases. The V segment lost 3 bases and the J segment 4 bases; nucleotides outside the gene matches: 11. Germline V lookup: CDR1 MNHEY, CDR2 SMNVEV (reference sequence). There are 16 residues in the CDR3. As DNA, the CDR3 is TGTGCCAGCAGTTTCAAAACAGGGGCCTCCTTCTATGGCTACACCTTC. Translated: CASSFKTGASFYGYTF.

The rearrangement joins TRBV7-2 to TRBJ2-7; no clear D gene. Trimming took 2 bases from V and 5 from J, leaving 13 bases between them. The CDR3 contains 14 residues. CDR1 SGHTA and CDR2 FQGNSA come from the germline V gene. CDR3: CASSLRETLHEQYF. CDR3 DNA: TGTGCCAGCAGCTTACGAGAGACTCTTCACGAGCAGTACTTC.

The CDR3 DNA reads as TGCGCCAGCAGTATACAGGGCTACGAGCAGTACTTC. Its protein product is CASSIQGYEQYF. The chain joins TRBV10-2 to TRBJ2-7; TRBD1 is a possible D gene (6 bases). The length of the CDR3 is 12 residues. Trimming left V 5 bases short and J 3 bases short, with 8 bases between. Germline CDR1 is WSHSY and CDR2 is SAAADI.

This chain connects TRBV6-1 to TRBJ2-3; 12 bases fit TRBD2. Germline V gene lookup returns CDR1 MNHNS and CDR2 SASEGT. The CDR3 runs to 15 residues. Trimming took 8 bases from V and 1 from J; bases not matched to a gene: 4. The CDR3 here is CASRRTSGGTDTQYF. The CDR3 region has the DNA TGTGCCAGCCGAAGGACTAGCGGGGGCACAGATACGCAGTATTTT.

The chain recombines TRBV4-1 with TRBJ1-1, with D possibly TRBD1 on 5 matching bases. The CDR3 has 14 residues. The V gene's germline CDR1 is MGHRA and CDR2 YSYEKL. Trimming stripped 1 base from V and 1 base from J, with 7 bases between. CDR3 DNA sequence: TGCGCCAGCAGCCAAGTCAGGGCGAACACTGAAGCTTTCTTT. Amino acids: CASSQVRANTEAFF.

V usage is TRBV7-8 and J usage is TRBJ1-3; possibly TRBD1 for D (5 bases). The V end was cut by 4 bases, the J end by 2 bases, with 12 bases between. The CDR3 is 15 amino acids. CDR1 and CDR2 (germline): SGHVS, FQNEAQ. The CDR3 DNA follows: TGTGCCAGCAGCTCCAGGGCTTCTGCTGGAAACACCATATATTTT. Translated: CASSSRASAGNTIYF.

The chain links TRBV18 to TRBJ1-4; D is ambiguous. Germline CDR1 reads KGHSH; CDR2 reads LQKENI. Trimming shortened V by 3 bases and J by 0 bases, and 8 bases separated the two germline ends. This CDR3 region has 15 residues. DNA of the CDR3: TGTGCCAGCTCACCTCAGATTGCAACTAATGAAAAACTGTTTTTT. As protein: CASSPQIATNEKLFF.

The chain has TRBV27 and TRBJ2-5, with D tentatively TRBD1 (9 bases). Trimming took off 1 base at V and 5 bases at J, with 23 bases between the two ends. Per the germline V gene, CDR1 is MNHEY and CDR2 is SMNVEV (reference sequence). The CDR3 has 18 amino acids. CDR3 nucleotide sequence: TGTGCCAGCAGTTTATTGCCGGGGGGGGGACAGGGAAGGGAGACCCAGTACTTC. The encoded protein is CASSLLPGGGQGRETQYF.

The rearrangement uses TRBV7-8 and TRBJ1-1; D is possibly TRBD1 (6 bases). The CDR3 totals 13 residues. V lost 5 bases, J lost 0 bases, and 7 bases lay in between. Germline V gives CDR1 SGHVS, CDR2 FQNEAQ. CDR3 residues: CASSGQLNTEAFF. The CDR3 DNA reads TGTGCCAGCAGCGGACAGCTGAACACTGAAGCTTTCTTT.

This sequence joins TRBV11-2 and TRBJ2-7; TRBD2 might be the D (5 bases). V lost 1 base, J lost 5 bases, and 15 bases lay in between. This CDR3 spans 15 amino acids. Germline lookup yields CDR1 SGHAT and CDR2 FQNNGV. The CDR3 DNA follows: TGTGCCAGCAGCTTAGGTACCCCGGTGAGGGACGAGCAGTACTTC. Protein product: CASSLGTPVRDEQYF.

This clone was seen a single time. The chain links TRBV28 to TRBJ1-5; maybe TRBD1 (5 bases). Trimming took off 1 base at V and 6 bases at J, with 13 bases between the two ends. This CDR3 has 15 residues. Germline V gives CDR1 MDHEN, CDR2 SYDVKM. The CDR3 bases are TGTGCCAGCAGTTTATACCTCCGGGGGAGTCAGCCCCAGCATTTT. Translating gives CASSLYLRGSQPQHF.

The CDR3 here is CASSLTRTEGYEQYF. The CDR3 DNA reads as TGTGCCAGCAGTCTTACCCGGACGGAGGGCTACGAGCAGTACTTC. The chain employs TRBV6-6 and TRBJ2-7; a possible D gene is TRBD2 (6 bases). CDR3 size: 15 residues. The germline V and J ends were trimmed by 5 bases and 3 bases, with 17 bases remaining between them. Germline assignment: CDR1 MNHNY and CDR2 SVGAGI (reference sequence).

The rearrangement joins TRBV10-3 to TRBJ2-7; the match to TRBD2 covers 16 bases. V lost 4 bases to trimming and J lost 0 bases; unmatched junction nucleotides: 6. The CDR3 runs to 18 residues. Germline CDR1 reads ENHRY; CDR2 reads SYGVKD. CDR3: CAISGGGLAGGSSYEQYF. In DNA, the CDR3 is TGTGCCATCAGTGGGGGGGGACTAGCGGGAGGGAGCTCCTACGAGCAGTACTTC.

The chain couples TRBV5-5 to TRBJ2-7, with D maybe TRBD2 (6 bases). This CDR3 contains 15 residues. Germline V gene sequence: CDR1 SGHKS, CDR2 YYEKEE (reference sequence). V was cut by 4 bases and J by 3 bases, with 17 bases left in between. CDR3 bases: TGTGCCAGCAGCCTCTCACGGGAGTTAATCTACGAGCAGTACTTC. Amino acid sequence: CASSLSRELIYEQYF.